This T cell receptor beta chain was observed in a study of blood T cells in healthy people across ages. Findings of the study overall: With naive T cell percentage, TCR beta diversity showed a strong correlation.

Of note for this clonotype: Its target is not known.

Looked up from germline, CDR1 is DFQATT and CDR2 is SNEGSKA (reference sequence). This CDR3 has 15 residues. The junction had 11 bases not matched to a gene; V was cut back by 0 bases and J by 10 bases. With a J-beta primer mix and a sample-barcoded 5' primer, a second PCR ran about 7 to 12 cycles. MiXCR was run by TCRdb on the 5' RACE reads, yielding one entry per CDR3 protein. The top ten hold around 11% of the sample, which has under 2 million distinct CDR3 sequences, around 35% seen once. Those donating, healthy Caucasian individuals from Russia, were aged roughly 6 to 100. The chain couples TRBV20-1 to TRBJ2-1; 8 bases line up with TRBD2. This clonotype originated in a woman aged 30 to 39 in good health. The sequencing input was blood. The CDR3 coding sequence is TGCAGTGCTAGAGATCTTCGCGGGGGGCTTTACGAGCAGTTCTTC. It codes for CSARDLRGGLYEQFF.